Reported below is one T cell receptor (beta chain). The data derive from a study of blood T cell repertoires in COVID-19. Across the study: Material from acute and convalescent COVID-19 was sourced from the United States, Italy and Spain.

The CDR3 length is 14 residues. The V gene's germline CDR1 is LGHDT and CDR2 YNNKEL (reference sequence). V was pared by 1 base and J by 7 bases, with 0 bases of the junction left unmatched. Profiled with immunoSEQ multiplex PCR; TCRdb holds only in-frame clones, not every one. The data hold approximately 74,000 clones, with 75% to 90% observed a single time. The origin of this receptor is a man older than 75 with active or convalescent COVID-19. This sequence joins TRBV3-1 (or the pseudogene TRBV3-2) and TRBJ1-6; 8 bases are shared with TRBD1. The sample taken for sequencing was peripheral blood. The CDR3 DNA is TGTGCCAGCAGCCAAGGGGACAGGAATTCACCCCTCCACTTT. Amino acids: CASSQGDRNSPLHF.